The clone carrying this T cell receptor (beta chain) was seen many times. A lack of ophthalmopathy progression within 18 months defined stable Graves' hyperthyroidism. Germline V gene sequence: CDR1 MGHRA, CDR2 YSYEKL. The CDR3 is 14 amino acids. The V and J ends lost 1 base and 7 bases respectively, with 13 bases between them. This sample is drawn from a study of T cells in Graves' hyperthyroidism and ophthalmopathy. RNA transcripts served as the template for amplifying TCR beta CDR3 regions. TCR CDR3 regions were first amplified by RT-PCR with HTBI primers. Each CDR3 protein is one row after TCRdb ran MiXCR on the multiplex PCR reads. The table shows around 800,000 distinct CDR3 sequences, with about 38% occurring only once.

The gene calls are TRBV4-1 and TRBJ1-2; TRBD1 is a possible D gene (6 bases). Sequencing was carried out using blood. The clonotype comes from a man between 18 and 29 years old with Graves' hyperthyroidism. The CDR3 nucleotides read TGCGCCAGCAGCCAAGTCAACAGGGACGCTGGCTACACCTTC. It is translated as CASSQVNRDAGYTF.